This section outlines one T cell receptor (beta chain) sequence together with its context. The data were taken from a study of blood T cell repertoires in COVID-19. Libraries were prepared by immunoSEQ multiplex PCR; TCRdb keeps only in-frame clonotypes and omits some of them. The top ten clones hold approximately 2% of a sample with hundreds of thousands of clones, approximately 83% of them seen once. Germline V gene lookup returns CDR1 MRHNA and CDR2 SNTAGT. The CDR3 consists of 14 residues. The trim removed 5 bases at V and 6 bases at J, leaving 8 bases unmatched. This receptor was identified in a woman in her twenties or thirties who had recovered from COVID-19. This chain connects TRBV6-4 to TRBJ1-1; the match to TRBD1 covers 8 bases. Material for sequencing was peripheral blood. The CDR3 sequence is CASSNDRGTSEAFF. The CDR3, as DNA: TGTGCCAGCAGTAATGACAGGGGAACCTCTGAAGCTTTCTTT.